This TCR beta chain derives from a study of T cell responses to AZD1222 COVID-19 vaccine. Findings and caveats of the study: Dominant CD4 TCR responses targeted spike regions 160-218 and 743-854.

Trimming removed 1 base from V and 6 bases from J; junction bases left unmatched: 12. The CDR3 has 17 residues. Germline CDR1 is MNHEY and CDR2 is SMNVEV (reference sequence). In this sample, this clone turned up once. Its specificity is unknown. The method was immunoSEQ multiplex PCR; TCRdb's version includes in-frame clones alone and lacks a portion of them. The sample comprises roughly 98,000 clones, about 88% of which are singletons, and 15% to 20% rests with the top ten. V gene TRBV27 combines with J gene TRBJ2-7; 10 bases are a match to TRBD2. Source: peripheral blood, taken 28 days after the second AZD1222 dose. This receptor was obtained from an adult who received the AZD1222 COVID-19 vaccine. Written as DNA, the CDR3 is TGTGCCAGCAGTTTATTTCCTAGCGGGAGAGTCGGCGGCGAGCAGTACTTC. Protein sequence: CASSLFPSGRVGGEQYF.